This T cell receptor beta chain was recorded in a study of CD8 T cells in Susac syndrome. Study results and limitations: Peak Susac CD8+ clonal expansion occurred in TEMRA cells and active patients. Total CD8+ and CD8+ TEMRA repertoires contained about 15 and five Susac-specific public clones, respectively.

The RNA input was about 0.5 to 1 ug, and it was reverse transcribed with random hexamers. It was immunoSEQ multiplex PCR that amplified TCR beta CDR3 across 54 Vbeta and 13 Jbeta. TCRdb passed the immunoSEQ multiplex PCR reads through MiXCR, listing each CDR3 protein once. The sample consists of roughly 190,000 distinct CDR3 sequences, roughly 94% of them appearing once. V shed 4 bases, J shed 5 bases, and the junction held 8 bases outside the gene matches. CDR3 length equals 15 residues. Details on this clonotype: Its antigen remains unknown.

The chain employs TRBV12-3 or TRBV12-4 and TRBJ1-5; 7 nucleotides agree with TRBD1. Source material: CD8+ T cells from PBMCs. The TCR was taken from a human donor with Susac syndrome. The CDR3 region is CASSSRQGRDQPQHF. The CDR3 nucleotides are TGTGCCAGCAGTTCGAGACAGGGACGGGATCAGCCCCAGCATTTT.